This T cell receptor (beta chain) was obtained from a study of blood T cell repertoires in COVID-19. Overall study: T cells, B-cell-depleted T cells, or PBMCs supplied cDNA or gDNA.

The protocol was immunoSEQ multiplex PCR, while the TCRdb copy is restricted to in-frame clones and leaves out a portion. The sample has roughly 130,000 clones, 90% seen once. This TCR derives from a man aged 45 to 65 with active COVID-19. The sample consisted of peripheral blood.

CDR3 bases: TGCGCCAGCAGCTTAGGACAGGGCCAGCCCCAGCATTTT. Translation gives CASSLGQGQPQHF. The chain has TRBV5-1 and TRBJ1-5; TRBD1 agrees at 8 bases. V shed 2 bases, J shed 7 bases, and the junction held 2 bases outside the gene matches. Germline CDR1 and CDR2: SGHRS and YFSETQ. This CDR3 contains 13 residues.